The clone carrying this TCR beta chain occurred a few times. Its specificity is unknown. This sample was taken from a study of T cell repertoires in cytomegalovirus infection. Whole-study results and caveats: There were HLA-C-restricted CMV-specific TCR beta clonotypes dominating the ex vivo response. People with CMV and the relevant HLA were identified by cumulative public TCR beta family frequency.

TCRdb processed the reads anew with MiXCR; each CDR3 protein has one entry. The table includes around 770,000 distinct CDR3 sequences, 25% to 30% detected once. There are 15 residues in the CDR3. Trimming took 3 bases from V and 1 from J; bases not matched to a gene: 2. Germline CDR1 reads KGHDR; CDR2 reads SFDVKD. The chain has TRBV24-1 and TRBJ2-1; 7 bases fit TRBD1. The receptor's source is a human donor in good health (CMV status not recorded). Some clones in this sample may be carry-over from other donors' samples. Sequencing was performed on cultured CD8+ T cells from PBMCs, taken from culture after CMV antigen stimulation. CDR3: CATSDRDRSYNEQFF. CDR3 bases: TGTGCCACCAGTGATCGGGACAGATCCTACAATGAGCAGTTCTTC.